This TCR beta chain was sequenced during a study of T cell responses to AZD1222 COVID-19 vaccine (dated by TCRdb to the early 2020s). Regarding the research as a whole: TCR sequencing was performed for 230 to 250 trial participants, of whom roughly 200 were given two doses of AZD1222 and about 25 were given two doses of MenACWY control vaccine. Trial participants were enrolled into age subgroups of 18-55, 56-69 and 70-plus years, which contained 148, 28 and 57 TCR-sequenced participants, respectively.

The time point label, read with the paper, signifies: about 28 days (+/-7) after the second vaccine dose. AZD1222 recipients with second doses at about 4 weeks or about 12 weeks were pooled, because spike-specific TCR depth and breadth did not differ between schedules. Samples from vaccinated people were obtained from the UK trials COV001 and COV002, which included a single-blind randomized controlled phase 2/3 trial of AZD1222 (ChAdOx1 nCoV-19) in healthy adults. For TCRbeta chain sequencing, PBMC samples from trial participants were taken at day 0 and at day 28 after the second dose. In regard to this clone: The antigen it recognizes is unknown. No much larger clone exists at a distance of one base, and base qualities are not known.

The CDR3 regions of human TCRbeta chains were subjected to immunosequencing. In the source study's methods: Repertoire TCRs were checked for matches against a reference library of SARS-CoV-2-specific TCRs that had been generated using the MIRA antigen-specificity platform. Breadth was defined as the fraction of unique TCRs that were SARS-CoV-2-associated, and depth was defined as the fraction of total T cells that were SARS-CoV-2-associated. Using the MIRA data, each spike-specific TCR was assigned both to the spike region to which the TCR was reactive and to a CD4 or CD8 class. Log10-transformed breadth and depth values were compared by one-way ANOVA with Sidak's multiple comparisons tests. TCRdb provides this immuneACCESS table in a form limited to in-frame rearrangements. Some clones are lacking; in checked studies, under half of them reflect an unresolved V gene, and why the rest are absent is not known. The DNA gave D and trimming, while V, J and clone size come from that table. For this sample there are some 100,000 clones; around nine tenths appear just once. The ten largest clonotypes hold about 3.3% of the sample.

The germline V gene provides CDR1 SGHRS and CDR2 YFSETQ. The cysteine opens and the phenylalanine closes a CDR3 of 15 amino acids. Left in the record is the CDR3 DNA by itself, 45 bases read in frame from the first base. Deletion took 0 bases off V and 2 bases off J, with a span of 9 bases between the germline ends. The full study reports these points: In the small 56-69-year group, the increase in depth fell short of significance, most likely because of low power. The whole spike protein was spanned by vaccine-associated CD4 TCRs, and dominant responses were seen in regions 160-218 and 743-854. After two AZD1222 doses, spike-specific TCR breadth and depth were significantly higher than at day 0 and than in MenACWY recipients. Epitopes outside the regions mutated in the B.1.351 and B.1.1.7 variants were reportedly recognized by nearly half of the unique spike-specific TCRs. Most participants were white British and females outnumbered males, and the authors suggested that clonal diversity may have been underestimated. Conclusions about previously exposed vaccinees are limited, since just 5 to 7 AZD1222 recipients were seropositive for SARS-CoV-2 at baseline. Because no day 14 peak-response samples were available, repertoires were characterized only after the peak T cell response.

Here the sequenced sample was peripheral blood, taken 28 days after the second AZD1222 dose. The rearrangement joined TRBV5-1 to TRBJ1-5; a tentative D call is TRBD1 (6 bases match). The receptor's source is an adult who received the AZD1222 COVID-19 vaccine. The CDR3 has the sequence CASSLEGGGNQPQHF. The DNA is as follows: TGCGCCAGCAGCTTGGAAGGGGGTGGCAATCAGCCCCAGCATTTT.